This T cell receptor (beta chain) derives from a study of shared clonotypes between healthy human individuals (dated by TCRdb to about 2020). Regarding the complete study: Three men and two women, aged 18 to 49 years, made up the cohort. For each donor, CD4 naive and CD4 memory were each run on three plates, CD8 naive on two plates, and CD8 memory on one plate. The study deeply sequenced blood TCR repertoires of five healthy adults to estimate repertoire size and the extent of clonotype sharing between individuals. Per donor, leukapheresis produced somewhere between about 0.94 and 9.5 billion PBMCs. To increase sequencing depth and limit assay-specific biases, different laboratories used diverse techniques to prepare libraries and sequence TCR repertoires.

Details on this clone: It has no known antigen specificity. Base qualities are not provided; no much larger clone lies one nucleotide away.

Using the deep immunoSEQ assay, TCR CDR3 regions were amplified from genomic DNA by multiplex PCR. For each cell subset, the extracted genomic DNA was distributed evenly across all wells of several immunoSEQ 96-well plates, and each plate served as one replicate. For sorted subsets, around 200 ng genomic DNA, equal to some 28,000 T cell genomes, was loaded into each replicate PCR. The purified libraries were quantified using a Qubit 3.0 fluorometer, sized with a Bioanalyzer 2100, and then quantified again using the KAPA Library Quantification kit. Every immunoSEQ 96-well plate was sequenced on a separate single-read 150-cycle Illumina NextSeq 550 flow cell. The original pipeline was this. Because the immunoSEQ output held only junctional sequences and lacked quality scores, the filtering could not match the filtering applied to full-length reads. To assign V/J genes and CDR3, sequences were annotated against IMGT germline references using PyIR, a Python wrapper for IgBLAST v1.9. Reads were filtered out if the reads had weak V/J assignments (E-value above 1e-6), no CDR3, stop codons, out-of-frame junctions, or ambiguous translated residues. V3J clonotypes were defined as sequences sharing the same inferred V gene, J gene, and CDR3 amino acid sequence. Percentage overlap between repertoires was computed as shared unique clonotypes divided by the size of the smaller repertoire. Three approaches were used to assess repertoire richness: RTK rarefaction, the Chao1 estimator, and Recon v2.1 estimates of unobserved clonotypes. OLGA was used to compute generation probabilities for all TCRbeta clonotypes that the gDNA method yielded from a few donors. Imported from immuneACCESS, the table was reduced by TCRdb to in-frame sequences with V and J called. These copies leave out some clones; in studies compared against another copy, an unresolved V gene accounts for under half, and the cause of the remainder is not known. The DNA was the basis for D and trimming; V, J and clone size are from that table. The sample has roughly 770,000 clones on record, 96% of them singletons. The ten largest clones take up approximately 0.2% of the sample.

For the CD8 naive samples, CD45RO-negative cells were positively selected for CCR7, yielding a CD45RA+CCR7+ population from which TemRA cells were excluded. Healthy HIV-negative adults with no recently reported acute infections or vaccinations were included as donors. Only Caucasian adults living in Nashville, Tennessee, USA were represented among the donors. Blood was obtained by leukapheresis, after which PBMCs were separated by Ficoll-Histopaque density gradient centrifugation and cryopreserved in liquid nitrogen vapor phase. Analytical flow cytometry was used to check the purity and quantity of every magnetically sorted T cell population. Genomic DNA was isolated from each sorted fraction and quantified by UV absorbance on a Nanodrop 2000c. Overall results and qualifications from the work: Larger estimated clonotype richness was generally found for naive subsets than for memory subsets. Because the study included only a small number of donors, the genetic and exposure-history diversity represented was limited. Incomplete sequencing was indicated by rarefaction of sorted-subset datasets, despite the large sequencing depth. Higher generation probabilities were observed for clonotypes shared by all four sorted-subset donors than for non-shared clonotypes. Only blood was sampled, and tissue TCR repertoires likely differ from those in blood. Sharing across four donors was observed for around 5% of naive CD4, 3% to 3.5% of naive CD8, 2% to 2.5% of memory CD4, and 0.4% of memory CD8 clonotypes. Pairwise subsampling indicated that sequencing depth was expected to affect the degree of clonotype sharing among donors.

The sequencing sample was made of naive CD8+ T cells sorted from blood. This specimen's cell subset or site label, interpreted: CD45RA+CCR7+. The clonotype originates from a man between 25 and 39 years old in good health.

The bases read TGTGCCAGCAGCTTAGACCTGGACAGGGGTTGGAATGAGCAGTTCTTC. Its protein is CASSLDLDRGWNEQFF. The V and J segments used are TRBV11-3 and TRBJ2-1; a stretch of 9 junction bases matches TRBD1. Taken from cysteine to phenylalanine, the CDR3 has 16 residues. Only CDR3 DNA remains: 48 bases, in frame from the first base. Taken from the germline V gene, the CDR1 and CDR2 loops are SGHNT and YENEEA. V and J are trimmed by 0 bases and 7 bases, and the gene matches miss 7 bases of the junction.